The clone carrying this T cell receptor beta chain was seen repeatedly, ten times or more. Antigen: not known. The data were taken from a study of CD8+CD57+ T cells in acquired aplastic anemia. As for the study in general: 3.2 ug was the average amount of DNA from sorted CD4+ and CD8+ cells. Study-wide findings and caveats: Patients and controls shared twenty-nine CD8+ CDR3 sequences, highly expressed in patients.

CDR3 length: 13 amino acids. CDR1 is SNHLY, CDR2 FYNNEI, per germline. Trimming pared 6 bases from V and 9 bases from J, leaving 18 bases between. Genomic DNA templated the TCR beta VDJ and CDR3 profiling. Each CDR3 protein gets one entry after TCRdb re-called the reads with MiXCR. Of 120,000 or so distinct CDR3 sequences detected, about two fifths appear once; the ten largest clones hold about 2.7%. CD8+CD57+ cell expansion, shown by flow cytometry, had occurred in the patients selected for sequencing. Every patient presented with severe acquired aplastic anemia. Blood sampling was performed on the patients, and none of them had received therapy by then.

This TCR came from a human donor with aplastic anemia. The sequenced sample was sorted CD4+, CD8+, or CD8+CD57+ T cells (not recorded which) from PBMCs. The chain is built from TRBV2 and TRBJ2-7; no reliable D call. The CDR3 spells CASRAGQLIGQYF. CDR3 nucleotides: TGTGCCAGCAGGGCCGGGCAATTAATTGGGCAGTACTTC.